This T cell receptor beta chain was identified in a study of T cells after yellow fever vaccination. This clonotype has more than one count but fewer than ten. Its cognate antigen is unknown. The CDR3 spans 14 residues. The germline CDR1 and CDR2 sequences are LGHNA and YSLEER. The germline V and J ends were trimmed by 0 bases and 8 bases, with 11 bases remaining between them. TCR cDNA, made by 5'RACE template switching, carried an added universal primer site and UMIs. TCRdb re-called the 5' RACE reads with MiXCR, one entry per CDR3 protein. The table lists about 630,000 distinct CDR3 sequences, approximately 13% of them singletons, with 15% in the top ten. Overall study findings and caveats: Some clonotypes were seen in both the CD4 and the CD8 compartments. These made up a small share and likely arose from convergent recombination. Most clones from primary vaccination were detected again post-booster (about 95% CD4, roughly 90% CD8). There was a possibility that FACS-sorted repertoires contained abundant clonotypes contaminating from the bulk population.

This chain links TRBV4-3 with TRBJ2-1; D call uncertain. The sample in question was PBMCs, obtained on the day of the yellow fever booster vaccination. This TCR was sampled from a man aged 25 to 40 who received the YFV17D yellow fever vaccine. The CDR3 protein is CASSQEELDDEQFF. The CDR3 bases are TGCGCCAGCAGCCAAGAGGAGTTGGATGATGAGCAGTTCTTC.